This TCR beta chain was identified during a study of monozygotic twins with inflammatory bowel disease. Study conclusions and caveats: The data offered no way to tell different T cell subtypes apart. Healthy co-twins had higher TCRbeta inverse Simpson diversity than their IBD twins.

For every donor, one blood sample of around 2.5 ml was drawn. cDNA encoding TCRalpha and TCRbeta underwent two nested PCRs of roughly 15 and 9 cycles, each of which was followed by bead purification. After re-calling the 5' RACE reads, TCRdb lists one entry per CDR3 protein, DNA absent. This table holds around 450,000 distinct CDR3 sequences. About this clonotype itself: As yet, its antigen is unknown.

Germline CDR1 is MGHRA and CDR2 is YSYEKL. The CDR3 runs 16 residues. The receptor was derived from a human donor with ulcerative colitis or Crohn's disease, or a healthy co-twin of an affected twin (not recorded which). This sequence joins TRBV4-1 and TRBJ2-7; TCRdb reports TRBD1, a call that lacks DNA to check it against. Sequenced sample: blood. The CDR3 sequence: CASSQAGTGSSYEQYF.